The entry below describes one TCR beta chain. Its matching antigen is unknown. 13 Jbeta primers and 60 Vbeta primers were used for the PCR. Profiled with immunoSEQ multiplex PCR; TCRdb holds only in-frame clones, not every one. Seen here are roughly 100,000 clones, around four fifths observed once, and the top ten hold approximately 8.6%. The sample is drawn from a study of cytomegalovirus exposure and HLA in healthy donors. Regarding the study as a whole: Later analysis revealed greater clonal expansion in HLA-associated TCR beta chains than in equally common others.

Per the germline V gene, CDR1 is SGHAT and CDR2 is FQNNGV. The junction had 8 bases not matched to a gene; V was cut back by 5 bases and J by 2 bases. This CDR3 contains 19 residues. The source is a woman aged 40 to 50 in good health and CMV-seropositive. The V and J genes are TRBV11-2 and TRBJ2-6; 14 bases match TRBD2. Sequenced input: PBMCs. CDR3 sequence (DNA): TGTGCCAGCAGCCTCTCGCAGACTAGCGGGAGGGCTGGGGCCAACGTCCTGACTTTC. As protein: CASSLSQTSGRAGANVLTF.